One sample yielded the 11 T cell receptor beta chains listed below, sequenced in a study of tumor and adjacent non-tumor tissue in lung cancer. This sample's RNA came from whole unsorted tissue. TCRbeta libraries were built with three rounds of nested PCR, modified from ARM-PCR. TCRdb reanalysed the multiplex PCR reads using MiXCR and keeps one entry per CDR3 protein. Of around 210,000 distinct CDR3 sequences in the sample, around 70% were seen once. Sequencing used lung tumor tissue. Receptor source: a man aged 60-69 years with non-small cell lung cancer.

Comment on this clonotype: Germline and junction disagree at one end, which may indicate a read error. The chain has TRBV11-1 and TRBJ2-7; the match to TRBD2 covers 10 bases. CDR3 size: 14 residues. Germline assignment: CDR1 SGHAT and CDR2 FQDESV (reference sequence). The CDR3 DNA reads TGTGCCAGCAGCCCTAGCGGGAGAGGAGACGAGCATTACTTC. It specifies CASSPSGRGDEHYF.

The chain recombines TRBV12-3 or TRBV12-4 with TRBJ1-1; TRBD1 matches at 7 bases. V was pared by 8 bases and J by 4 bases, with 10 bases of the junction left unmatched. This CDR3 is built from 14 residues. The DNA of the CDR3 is TGTGCCAGCGGCTCACGACAGGGTGGCACTGAAGCTTTCTTT. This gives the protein CASGSRQGGTEAFF.

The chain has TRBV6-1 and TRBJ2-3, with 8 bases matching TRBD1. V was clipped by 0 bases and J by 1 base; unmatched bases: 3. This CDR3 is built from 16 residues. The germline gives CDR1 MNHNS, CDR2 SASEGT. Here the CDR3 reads CASSEAPGQGTDTQYF. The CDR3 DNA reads TGTGCCAGCAGTGAAGCGCCGGGACAGGGCACAGATACGCAGTATTTT.

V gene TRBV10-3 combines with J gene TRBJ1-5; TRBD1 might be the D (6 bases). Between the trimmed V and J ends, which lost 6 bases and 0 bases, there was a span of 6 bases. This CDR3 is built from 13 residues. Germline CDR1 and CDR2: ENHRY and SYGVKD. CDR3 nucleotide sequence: TGTGCCATCAGGGACAGTAGCAATCAGCCCCAGCATTTT. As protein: CAIRDSSNQPQHF.

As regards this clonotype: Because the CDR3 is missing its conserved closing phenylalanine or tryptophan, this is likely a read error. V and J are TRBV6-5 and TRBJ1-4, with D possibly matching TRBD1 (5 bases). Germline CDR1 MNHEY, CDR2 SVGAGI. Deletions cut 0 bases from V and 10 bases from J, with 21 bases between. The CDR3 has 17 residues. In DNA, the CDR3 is TGTGCCAGCAGTTACTCAGGGCGCCGCACCGACCAGGGAAAACTGTTTGTT. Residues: CASSYSGRRTDQGKLFV.

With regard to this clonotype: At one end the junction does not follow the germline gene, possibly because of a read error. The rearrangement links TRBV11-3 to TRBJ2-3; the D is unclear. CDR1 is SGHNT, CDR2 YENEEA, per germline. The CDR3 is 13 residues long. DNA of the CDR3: TGTGCCAGCAGCATATTTCTAGGCCCAACGCAATATTTT. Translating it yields CASSIFLGPTQYF.

The CDR3 spells CASSPQDGEEAPSSLAFF. The CDR3 bases are TGTGCCAGCTCACCACAGGATGGAGAAGAGGCTCCTAGCTCCCTAGCTTTCTTT. This chain links TRBV18 with TRBJ1-1; D is ambiguous. The CDR3 has 18 residues. Trimming left V 1 base short and J 10 bases short, with 28 bases between. Germline CDR1 KGHSH, CDR2 LQKENI.

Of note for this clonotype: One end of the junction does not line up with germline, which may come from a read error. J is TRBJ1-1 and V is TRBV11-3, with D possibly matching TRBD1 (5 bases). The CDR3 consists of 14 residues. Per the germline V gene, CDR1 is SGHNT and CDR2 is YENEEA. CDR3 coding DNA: TGTGCCAGCAGCTTCGAGGGGAGGTGGTCTGATGCTTTCTTT. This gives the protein CASSFEGRWSDAFF.

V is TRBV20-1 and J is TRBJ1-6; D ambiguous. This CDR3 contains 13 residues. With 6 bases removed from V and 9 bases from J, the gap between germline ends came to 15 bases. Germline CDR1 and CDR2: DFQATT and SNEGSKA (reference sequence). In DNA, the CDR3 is TGCAGTGCCCTGCCGGGCCTTAGTTCACCCCTCCACTTT. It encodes CSALPGLSSPLHF.

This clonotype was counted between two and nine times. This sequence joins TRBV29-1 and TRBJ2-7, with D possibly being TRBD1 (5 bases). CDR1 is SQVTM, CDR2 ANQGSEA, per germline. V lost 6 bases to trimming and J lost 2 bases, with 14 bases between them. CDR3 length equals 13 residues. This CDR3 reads CSVTPTGTYEQYF. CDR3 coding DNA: TGCAGCGTGACCCCTACAGGAACCTACGAGCAGTACTTC.

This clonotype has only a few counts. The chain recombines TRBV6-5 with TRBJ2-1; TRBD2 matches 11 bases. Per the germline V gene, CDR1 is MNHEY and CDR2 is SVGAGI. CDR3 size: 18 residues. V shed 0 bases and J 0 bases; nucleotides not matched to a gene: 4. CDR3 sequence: CASSYSTSGTRSYNEQFF. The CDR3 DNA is TGTGCCAGCAGTTACTCGACTAGCGGGACCCGCTCCTACAATGAGCAGTTCTTC.